The TCR beta chain under discussion was sequenced for a study of neurological immune-mediated disorders. General study points: No CDR3 amino acid sequences were shared by expanded clones across subjects, suggesting private repertoires in all groups.

This clonotype was recorded at least ten times. As yet, its antigen is unknown. 2 million PBMCs stored at -80 C were the source of the unsorted libraries. MiXCR, run by TCRdb on the 5' RACE reads, gives a single entry per CDR3 protein. The sample lists tens of thousands of distinct CDR3 sequences, nearly 3.5% seen once, with over 3.5% in the top ten. Germline loops: CDR1 KGHSH, CDR2 LQKENI. The CDR3 covers 14 residues. V lost 3 bases, J lost 8 bases, and 13 bases lay in between. The rearrangement links TRBV18 to TRBJ1-4; a possible D gene is TRBD1 (6 bases). This receptor was taken from a middle-aged man with multiple sclerosis. Sequences were obtained from PBMCs. The DNA for the CDR3 is TGTGCCAGCTCACCCAGGGCAGGGGTCGAAAAACTGTTTTTT. As protein: CASSPRAGVEKLFF. Drawing the rest from reference TRBV18 and TRBJ1-4, the complete variable domain is NAGVMQNPRHLVRRRGQEARLRCSPMKGHSHVYWYRQLPEEGLKFMVYLQKENIIDESGMPKERFSAEFPKEGPSILRIQQVVRGDSAAYFCASSPRAGVEKLFFGSGTQLSVL.